The following is a T cell receptor beta chain sequence with its context. Extraction of RNA preceded its reverse transcription into cDNA, which served as the sequencing template. The repertoire was sequenced with immunoSEQ multiplex PCR; TCRdb's copy has only in-frame clones and lacks some. In the table there are roughly 150,000 clones, about 54% of which are singletons. These data originate in a study of CD8+ T cells in alopecia areata. V gave up 1 base and J gave up 7 bases; unmatched junction bases: 8. The germline V gene encodes CDR1 MGHDK and CDR2 SYGVNS. This CDR3 is built from 15 residues. The gene calls are TRBV25-1 and TRBJ1-2, with TRBD1 matching 8 bases. Sequenced: CD4+ T cells sorted from blood. The TCR comes from a human donor in good health. The CDR3 DNA reads TGTGCCAGCAGTGAATCCGGGACAGGAGGTGGTGGCTACACCTTC. Protein product: CASSESGTGGGGYTF.